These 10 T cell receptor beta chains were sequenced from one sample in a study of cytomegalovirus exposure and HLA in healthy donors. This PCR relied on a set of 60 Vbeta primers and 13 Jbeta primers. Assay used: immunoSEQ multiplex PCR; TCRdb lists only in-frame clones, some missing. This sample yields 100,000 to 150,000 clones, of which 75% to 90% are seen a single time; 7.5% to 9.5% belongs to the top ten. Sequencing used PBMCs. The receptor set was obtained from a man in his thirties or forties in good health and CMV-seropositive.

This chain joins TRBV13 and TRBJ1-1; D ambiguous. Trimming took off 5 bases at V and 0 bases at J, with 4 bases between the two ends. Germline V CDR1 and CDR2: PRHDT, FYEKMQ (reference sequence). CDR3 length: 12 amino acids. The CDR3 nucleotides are TGTGCCAGCAGCCCAGTGAACACTGAAGCTTTCTTT. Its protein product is CASSPVNTEAFF.

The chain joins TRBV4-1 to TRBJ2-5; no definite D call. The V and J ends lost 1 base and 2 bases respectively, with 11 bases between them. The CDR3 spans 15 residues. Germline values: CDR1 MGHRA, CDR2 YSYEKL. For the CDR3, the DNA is TGCGCCAGCAGCCAAGTTGAAGTGGCACAAGAGACCCAGTACTTC. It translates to CASSQVEVAQETQYF.

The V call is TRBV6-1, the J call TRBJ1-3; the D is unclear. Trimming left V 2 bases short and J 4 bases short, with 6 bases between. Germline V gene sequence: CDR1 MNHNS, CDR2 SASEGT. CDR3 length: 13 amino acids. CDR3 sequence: CASSEQEGNTIYF. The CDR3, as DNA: TGTGCCAGCAGTGAACAGGAAGGAAACACCATATATTTT.

The CDR3 bases are TGTGCTAGTGGTTGGGGACAGGGGAACGGGGAGCTGTTTTTT. Translating it yields CASGWGQGNGELFF. The rearrangement links TRBV12-5 to TRBJ2-2; 10 nucleotides match TRBD1. CDR3 size: 14 residues. The ends lost 4 bases at V and 7 bases at J; junction bases unmatched: 3. CDR1 and CDR2 from the germline V gene are LGHNT and FRNRAP.

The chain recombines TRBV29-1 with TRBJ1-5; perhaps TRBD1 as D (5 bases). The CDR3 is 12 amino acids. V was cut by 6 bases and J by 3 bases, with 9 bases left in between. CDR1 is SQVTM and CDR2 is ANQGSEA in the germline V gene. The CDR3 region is CSVGEVNQPQHF. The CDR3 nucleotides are TGCAGCGTGGGGGAGGTCAATCAGCCCCAGCATTTT. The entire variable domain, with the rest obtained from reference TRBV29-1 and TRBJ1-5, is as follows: SAVISQKPSRDICQRGTSLTIQCQVDSQVTMMFWYRQQPGQSLTLIATANQGSEATYESGFVIDKFPISRPNLTFSTLTVSNMSPEDSSIYLCSVGEVNQPQHFGDGTRLSIL.

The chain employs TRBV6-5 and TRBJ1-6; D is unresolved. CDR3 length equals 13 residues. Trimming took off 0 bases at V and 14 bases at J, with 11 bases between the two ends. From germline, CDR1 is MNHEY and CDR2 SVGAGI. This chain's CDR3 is CASSYSIPGTLHF. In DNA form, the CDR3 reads TGTGCCAGCAGTTACTCGATCCCCGGGACCCTCCACTTT.

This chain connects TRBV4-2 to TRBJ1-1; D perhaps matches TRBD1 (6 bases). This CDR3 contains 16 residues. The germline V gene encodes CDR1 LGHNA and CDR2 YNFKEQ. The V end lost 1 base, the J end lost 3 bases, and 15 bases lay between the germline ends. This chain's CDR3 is CASSQVDSPTYTEAFF. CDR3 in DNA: TGTGCCAGCAGCCAAGTGGACAGCCCCACCTACACTGAAGCTTTCTTT.

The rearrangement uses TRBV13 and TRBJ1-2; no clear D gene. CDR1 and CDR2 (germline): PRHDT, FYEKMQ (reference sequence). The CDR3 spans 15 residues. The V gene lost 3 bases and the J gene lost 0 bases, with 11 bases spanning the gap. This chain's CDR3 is CASSFLGNSNYGYTF. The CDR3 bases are TGTGCCAGCAGCTTCTTGGGCAATTCTAACTATGGCTACACCTTC.

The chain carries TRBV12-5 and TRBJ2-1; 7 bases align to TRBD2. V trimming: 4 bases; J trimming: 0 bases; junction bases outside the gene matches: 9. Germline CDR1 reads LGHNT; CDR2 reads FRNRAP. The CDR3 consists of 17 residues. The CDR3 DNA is TGTGCTAGTGGTTCCCCGGGAGGCGGGGCCTCCTACAATGAGCAGTTCTTC. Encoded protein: CASGSPGGGASYNEQFF.

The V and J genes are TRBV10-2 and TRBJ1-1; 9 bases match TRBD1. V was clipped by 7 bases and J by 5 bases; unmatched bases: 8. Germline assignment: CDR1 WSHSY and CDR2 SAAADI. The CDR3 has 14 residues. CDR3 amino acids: CASNPQGARTEAFF. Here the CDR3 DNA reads TGCGCCAGCAACCCACAGGGGGCGCGAACTGAAGCTTTCTTT.